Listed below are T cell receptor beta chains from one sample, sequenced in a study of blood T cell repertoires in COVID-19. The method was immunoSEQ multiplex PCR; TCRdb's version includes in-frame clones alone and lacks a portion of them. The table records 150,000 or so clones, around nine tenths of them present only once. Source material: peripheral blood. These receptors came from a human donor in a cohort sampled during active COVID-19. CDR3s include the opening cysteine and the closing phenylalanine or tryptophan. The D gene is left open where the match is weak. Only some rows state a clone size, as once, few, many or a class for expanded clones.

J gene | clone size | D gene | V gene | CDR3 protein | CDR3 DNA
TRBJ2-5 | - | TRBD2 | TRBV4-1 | CASSLWTSGTETQYF | TGCGCCAGCAGCCTTTGGACTAGCGGGACAGAGACCCAGTACTTC
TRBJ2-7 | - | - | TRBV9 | CASSVGVQGLHEQYF | TGTGCCAGCAGCGTAGGGGTCCAGGGGCTCCACGAGCAGTACTTC
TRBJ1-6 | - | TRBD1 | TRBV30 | CAWSLQGVESPLHF | TGTGCCTGGAGTTTGCAGGGGGTAGAATCACCCCTCCACTTT
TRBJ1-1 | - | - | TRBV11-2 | CASSLDRVGTEAFF | TGTGCCAGCAGCTTAGACAGGGTTGGGACTGAAGCTTTCTTT
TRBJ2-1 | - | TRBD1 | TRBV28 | CASRQPGQGPFF | TGTGCCAGCAGACAACCTGGACAGGGCCCGTTCTTC
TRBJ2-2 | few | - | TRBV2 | CASSGAGITGELFF | TGTGCCAGCAGTGGGGCGGGGATCACCGGGGAGCTGTTTTTT
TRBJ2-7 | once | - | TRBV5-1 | CASSLGLGVEQYF | TGCGCCAGCAGCTTGGGACTCGGGGTAGAGCAGTACTTC
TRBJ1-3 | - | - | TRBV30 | CAWKRAGNTIYF | TGTGCCTGGAAGAGGGCTGGAAACACCATATATTTT
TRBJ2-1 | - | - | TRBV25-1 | CASSEIGHSHEQFF | TGTGCCAGCAGTGAAATTGGACATTCCCATGAGCAGTTCTTC
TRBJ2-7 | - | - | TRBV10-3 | CAMAGAGVEQYF | TGTGCCATGGCGGGGGCGGGCGTCGAGCAGTACTTC
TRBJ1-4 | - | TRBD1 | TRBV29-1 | CSVYPGTGGRKLFF | TGCAGCGTATATCCCGGGACAGGGGGACGAAAACTGTTTTTT
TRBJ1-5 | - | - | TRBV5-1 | CASSLAGNDKPQHF | TGCGCCAGCAGCTTGGCCGGGAACGACAAGCCCCAGCATTTT
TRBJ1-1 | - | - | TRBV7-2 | CASSLGRGNTEAFF | TGTGCCAGCAGCTTGGGCAGGGGGAACACTGAAGCTTTCTTT
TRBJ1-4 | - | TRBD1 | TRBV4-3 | CASSQEPGTGRNEKLFF | TGCGCCAGCAGCCAGGAGCCCGGGACAGGGCGCAATGAAAAACTGTTTTTT
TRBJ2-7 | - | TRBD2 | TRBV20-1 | CSASLMGSGGNEQYF | TGCAGTGCTAGTTTGATGGGTAGCGGGGGTAACGAGCAGTACTTC
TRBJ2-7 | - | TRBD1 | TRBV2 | CASSTGTGPHHEQYF | TGTGCCAGCAGTACCGGGACAGGACCCCACCACGAGCAGTACTTC
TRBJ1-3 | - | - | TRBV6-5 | CASQRGNTIYF | TGTGCCAGCCAGCGTGGAAACACCATATATTTT
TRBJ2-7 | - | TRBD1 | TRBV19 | CASSITGQGAYEQYF | TGTGCCAGTAGTATAACCGGACAGGGGGCCTACGAGCAGTACTTC
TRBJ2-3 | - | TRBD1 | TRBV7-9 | CANQPTGDVGTDTQYF | TGTGCCAACCAACCAACAGGGGATGTTGGAACAGATACGCAGTATTTT
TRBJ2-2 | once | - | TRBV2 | CASRRGQAGELFF | TGTGCCAGCAGGAGAGGGCAGGCCGGGGAGCTGTTTTTT
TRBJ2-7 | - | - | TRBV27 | CASSFSVSSYEQYF | TGTGCCAGCAGTTTCTCAGTCAGCTCCTACGAGCAGTACTTC
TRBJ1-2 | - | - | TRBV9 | CASSREGGDYGYTF | TGTGCCAGCAGTCGGGAGGGTGGAGACTATGGCTACACCTTC
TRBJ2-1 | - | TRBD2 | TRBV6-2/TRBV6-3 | CASSSPLAETYNEQFF | TGTGCCAGCAGTTCCCCCCTAGCGGAGACCTACAATGAGCAGTTCTTC
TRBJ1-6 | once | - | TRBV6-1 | CASSEFSGVNSPLHF | TGTGCCAGCAGTGAATTCTCGGGGGTTAATTCACCCCTCCACTTT
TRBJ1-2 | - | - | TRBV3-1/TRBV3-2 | CASSGGDWTAAGYTF | TGTGCCAGCAGCGGAGGAGACTGGACAGCGGCCGGCTACACCTTC
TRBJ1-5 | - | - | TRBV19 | CASSISPTGLNQPQHF | TGTGCCAGTAGTATATCACCGACCGGACTAAATCAGCCCCAGCATTTT
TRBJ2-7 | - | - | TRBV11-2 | CASSLGGELRREQYF | TGTGCCAGCAGCTTAGGGGGGGAATTGCGCCGCGAGCAGTACTTC
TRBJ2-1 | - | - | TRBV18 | CASSRDLLYNEQFF | TGTGCCAGCTCACGGGACTTACTCTACAATGAGCAGTTCTTC
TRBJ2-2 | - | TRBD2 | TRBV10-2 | CASNLAGGSGELFF | TGCGCCAGCAACTTAGCGGGAGGGTCCGGGGAGCTGTTTTTT
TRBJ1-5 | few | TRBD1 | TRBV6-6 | CASSPRQGASYNQPQHF | TGTGCCAGCAGTCCCAGACAGGGGGCGAGTTATAATCAGCCCCAGCATTTT
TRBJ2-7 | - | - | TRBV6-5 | CASRSRGYEQYF | TGTGCCAGCAGATCCAGGGGCTACGAGCAGTACTTC
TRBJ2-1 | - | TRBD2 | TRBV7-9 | CASSLLPSGRAYNEQFF | TGTGCCAGCAGCTTATTGCCTAGCGGGAGGGCCTACAATGAGCAGTTCTTC
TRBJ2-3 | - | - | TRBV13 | CASSGLLRGSGTQYF | TGTGCCAGCAGCGGCCTATTAAGGGGGTCGGGTACGCAGTATTTT
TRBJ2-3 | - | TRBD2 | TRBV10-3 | CAISGLAGVSVDTQYF | TGTGCCATCAGTGGACTAGCGGGAGTTTCGGTAGATACGCAGTATTTT
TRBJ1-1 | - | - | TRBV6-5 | CASKAFSAEAFF | TGTGCCAGCAAAGCATTTTCTGCTGAAGCTTTCTTT
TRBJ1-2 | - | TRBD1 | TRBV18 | CASSPQSQGYGYTF | TGTGCCAGCTCACCGCAGTCACAGGGGTATGGCTACACCTTC
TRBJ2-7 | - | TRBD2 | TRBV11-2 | CASSLVRGRMGEQYF | TGTGCCAGCAGCTTAGTCCGCGGGAGGATGGGCGAGCAGTACTTC
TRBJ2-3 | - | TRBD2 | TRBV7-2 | CASSFGLAGADTQYF | TGTGCCAGCAGCTTCGGGCTAGCGGGGGCAGATACGCAGTATTTT
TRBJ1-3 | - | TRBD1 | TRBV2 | CASSGTGGDTIYF | TGTGCCAGCAGTGGTACAGGGGGAGACACCATATATTTT
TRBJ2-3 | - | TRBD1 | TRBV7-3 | CASSLGSGQGSSSTDTQYF | TGTGCCAGCAGCTTGGGTTCCGGACAGGGATCTTCTAGCACAGATACGCAGTATTTT
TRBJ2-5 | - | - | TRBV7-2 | CASSPGDRRKETQYF | TGTGCCAGCAGCCCGGGGGACAGAAGAAAAGAGACCCAGTACTTC
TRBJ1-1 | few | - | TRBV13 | CASSSQGRGTEAFF | TGTGCCAGCAGCTCACAGGGACGGGGCACTGAAGCTTTCTTT
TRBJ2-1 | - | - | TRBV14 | CASSQSGWGGNEQFF | TGTGCCAGCAGCCAAAGCGGGTGGGGAGGCAATGAGCAGTTCTTC
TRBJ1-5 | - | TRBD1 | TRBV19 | CASLDRALMYSNQPQHF | TGTGCCAGTTTGGACAGGGCCCTCATGTATAGCAATCAGCCCCAGCATTTT
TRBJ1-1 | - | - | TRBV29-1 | CSVGGRMSTEAFF | TGCAGCGTTGGGGGGAGGATGAGCACTGAAGCTTTCTTT
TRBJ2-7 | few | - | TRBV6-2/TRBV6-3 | CASSLRGVQYEQYF | TGTGCCAGCAGTTTGCGGGGAGTTCAATACGAGCAGTACTTC
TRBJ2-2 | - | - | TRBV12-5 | CASGFDSANTGELFF | TGTGCTAGTGGTTTCGACAGCGCGAACACCGGGGAGCTGTTTTTT
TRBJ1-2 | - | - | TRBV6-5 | CASTPQREVYGYTF | TGTGCCAGCACGCCTCAGAGGGAGGTCTATGGCTACACCTTC
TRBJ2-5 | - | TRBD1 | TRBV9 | CASSVMGTGGLETQYF | TGTGCCAGCAGCGTAATGGGGACAGGGGGCTTGGAGACCCAGTACTTC
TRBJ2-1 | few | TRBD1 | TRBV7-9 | CASSLEGQGYNEQFF | TGTGCCAGCAGCTTAGAGGGACAGGGTTACAATGAGCAGTTCTTC
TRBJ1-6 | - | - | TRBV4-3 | CASSQDLGATSTSPLHF | TGCGCCAGCAGCCAAGATTTGGGAGCGACCAGCACGTCACCCCTCCACTTT
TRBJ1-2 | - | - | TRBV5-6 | CASSFWTATNYGYTF | TGTGCCAGCAGCTTTTGGACAGCCACTAACTATGGCTACACCTTC
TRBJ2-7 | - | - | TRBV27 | CASSLGLVYEQYF | TGTGCCAGCAGTTTGGGGCTAGTTTACGAGCAGTACTTC
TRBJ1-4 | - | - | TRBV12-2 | CASRLVSWAGQGCEKLFF | TGTGCAAGTCGCTTAGTAAGTTGGGCGGGACAGGGGTGTGAAAAACTGTTTTTT
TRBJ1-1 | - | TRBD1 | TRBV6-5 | CASSYLGQGGTEAFF | TGTGCCAGCAGTTACCTGGGACAGGGGGGCACTGAAGCTTTCTTT
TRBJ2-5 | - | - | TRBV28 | CASSSAGGLRETQYF | TGTGCCAGCAGTTCCGCCGGGGGACTTAGGGAGACCCAGTACTTC
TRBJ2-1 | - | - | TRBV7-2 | CASSSGLAWDEQFF | TGTGCCAGCAGCTCGGGACTGGCGTGGGATGAGCAGTTCTTC
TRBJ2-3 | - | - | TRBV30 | CAWDSLPSSDTQYF | TGTGCCTGGGACAGCCTTCCCAGTTCAGATACGCAGTATTTT
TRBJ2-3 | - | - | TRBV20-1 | CSASSPDTQYF | TGCAGTGCGTCTAGCCCAGATACGCAGTATTTT
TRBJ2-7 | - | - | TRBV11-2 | CASSFRTASSPEQYF | TGTGCCAGCAGCTTCCGGACAGCTTCTTCCCCCGAGCAGTACTTC